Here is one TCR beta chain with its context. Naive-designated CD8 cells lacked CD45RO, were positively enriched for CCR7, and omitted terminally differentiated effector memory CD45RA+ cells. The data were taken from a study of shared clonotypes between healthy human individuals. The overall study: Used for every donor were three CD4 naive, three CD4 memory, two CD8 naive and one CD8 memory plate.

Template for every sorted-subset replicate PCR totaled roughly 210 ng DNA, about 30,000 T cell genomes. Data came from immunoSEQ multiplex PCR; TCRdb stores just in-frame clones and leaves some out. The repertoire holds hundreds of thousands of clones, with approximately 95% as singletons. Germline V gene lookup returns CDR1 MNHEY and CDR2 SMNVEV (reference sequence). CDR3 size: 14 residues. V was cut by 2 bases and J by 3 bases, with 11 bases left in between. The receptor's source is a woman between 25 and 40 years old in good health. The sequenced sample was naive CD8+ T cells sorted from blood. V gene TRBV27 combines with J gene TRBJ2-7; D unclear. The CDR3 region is CASSLLGANYEQYF. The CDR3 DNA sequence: TGTGCCAGCAGTTTACTCGGCGCTAACTACGAGCAGTACTTC.